This paragraph reports one T cell receptor beta chain. TCRdb's table, derived via immunoSEQ multiplex PCR, lists solely in-frame clones and lacks some. The repertoire holds some 49,000 clones, around nine tenths seen once, with about 4.3% in the top ten. This entry is derived from a study of technical replicates of blood from a few donors. V shed 0 bases and J shed 2 bases, with 5 bases lying between them. The CDR3 length is 14 residues. Germline V gene data show CDR1 as SGDLS and CDR2 as YYNGEE. This TCR was recovered from a human donor in good health. Some clones in this sample may be carry-over from other donors' samples. The sample consisted of PBMCs. This chain joins TRBV9 and TRBJ2-2; the D is unclear. DNA of the CDR3: TGTGCCAGCAGCGTAGCCCTCAACACCGGGGAGCTGTTTTTT. It translates to CASSVALNTGELFF. Complete variable domain (other parts from reference TRBV9 and TRBJ2-2): DSGVTQTPKHLITATGQRVTLRCSPRSGDLSVYWYQQSLDQGLQFLIQYYNGEERAKGNILERFSAQQFPDLHSELNLSSLELGDSALYFCASSVALNTGELFFGEGSRLTVL.